The T cell receptor (beta chain) under discussion was sequenced for a study of regulatory T cells in long-lasting Graves disease. Study-wide points: Favored usage of TRBV28, TRBJ1-2 and TRBJ2-5 was recorded in persistent disease.

Documented time point: persistent/refractory GD, antithyroid drugs over 5 years with positive TRAb. The TCR library used RNA extracted from PBMCs. Libraries of TCR beta came from iRepertoire HTBI primers plus Arm-PCR of CDR3 regions. TCRdb passed the multiplex PCR reads through MiXCR, listing each CDR3 protein once. This table has about 660,000 distinct CDR3 sequences, 25% to 30% appearing once. There are a few counts of this clonotype. Its antigen is as yet unknown. This CDR3 is 13 amino acids long. The germline V gene encodes CDR1 GTSNPN and CDR2 SVGIG (reference sequence). V lost 1 base and J lost 1, with 7 bases in between.

The chain carries TRBV30 and TRBJ1-1; D gene ambiguous. This receptor was identified in a female donor with Graves disease. The starting material was peripheral blood mononuclear cells (PBMCs), obtained when the disease was refractory, from a patient treated with antithyroid drugs. CDR3 sequence: CAWSGHSNTEAFF. For the CDR3, the DNA is TGTGCCTGGAGTGGACACTCGAACACTGAAGCTTTCTTT.